Described below is a single TCR beta chain sequence and its context. MiXCR was run by TCRdb on the RT-PCR reads, yielding one entry per CDR3 protein. The data show about 180,000 distinct CDR3 sequences, with 7.5% to 10% seen just once and approximately 10% held by the top ten. The data are from a study of response to subunit inactivated influenza vaccine. The CDR3 is made up of 12 amino acids. Looked up from germline, CDR1 is SEHNR and CDR2 is FQNEAQ (reference sequence). V was clipped by 2 bases and J by 6 bases, with 6 bases between them. The receptor was derived from a man in his fifties or sixties who received an inactivated influenza vaccine. The sample in question was non-naive T cells sorted from PBMCs, obtained on the day of vaccination. This rearrangement joins TRBV7-9 to TRBJ2-3; D is ambiguous. The chain's CDR3 is CASSLKWDTQYF. The CDR3 DNA follows: TGTGCCAGCAGCTTAAAATGGGATACGCAGTATTTT.